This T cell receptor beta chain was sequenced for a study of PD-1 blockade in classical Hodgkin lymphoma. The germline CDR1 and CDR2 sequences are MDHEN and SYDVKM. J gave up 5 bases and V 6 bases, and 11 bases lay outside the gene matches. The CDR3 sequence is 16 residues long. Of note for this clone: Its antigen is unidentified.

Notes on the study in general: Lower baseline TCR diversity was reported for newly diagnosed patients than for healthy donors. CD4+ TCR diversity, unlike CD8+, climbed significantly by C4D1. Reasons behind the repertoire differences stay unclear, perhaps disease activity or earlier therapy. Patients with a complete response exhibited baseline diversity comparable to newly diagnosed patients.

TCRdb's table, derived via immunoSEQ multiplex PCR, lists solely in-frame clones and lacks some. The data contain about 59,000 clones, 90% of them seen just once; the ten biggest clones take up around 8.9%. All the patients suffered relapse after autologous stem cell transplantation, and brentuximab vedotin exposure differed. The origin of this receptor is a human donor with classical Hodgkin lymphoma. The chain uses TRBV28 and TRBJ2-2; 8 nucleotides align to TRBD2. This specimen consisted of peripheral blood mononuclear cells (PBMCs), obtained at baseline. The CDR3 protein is CASSPGGVLSTGELFF. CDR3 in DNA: TGTGCCAGCAGCCCCGGGGGGGTACTGTCGACCGGGGAGCTGTTTTTT.